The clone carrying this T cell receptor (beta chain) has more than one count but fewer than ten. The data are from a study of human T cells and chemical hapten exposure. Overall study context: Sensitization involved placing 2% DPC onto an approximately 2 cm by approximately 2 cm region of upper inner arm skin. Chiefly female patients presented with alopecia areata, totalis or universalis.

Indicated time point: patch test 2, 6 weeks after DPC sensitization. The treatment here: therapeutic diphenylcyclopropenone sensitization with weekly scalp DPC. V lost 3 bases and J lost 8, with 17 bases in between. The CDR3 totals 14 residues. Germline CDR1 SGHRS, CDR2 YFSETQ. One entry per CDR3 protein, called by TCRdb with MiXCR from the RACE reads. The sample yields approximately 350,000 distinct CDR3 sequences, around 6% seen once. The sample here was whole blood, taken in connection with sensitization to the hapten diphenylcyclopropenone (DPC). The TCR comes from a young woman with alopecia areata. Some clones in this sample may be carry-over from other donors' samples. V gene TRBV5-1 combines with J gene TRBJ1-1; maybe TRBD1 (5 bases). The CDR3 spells CASSSGTPGEEAFF. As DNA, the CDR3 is TGCGCCAGCAGCTCCGGGACGCCTGGGGAGGAAGCTTTCTTT.